This T cell receptor beta chain was documented in a study of regulatory dendritic cells for organ transplantation. Whole-study context: LPS was added to dendritic cell cultures on day 6.

Study-wide results and limits: Naive T cells showed high diversity, memory cells less, memory CD8+ least. Of resting T cell subsets, memory CD8+ had the most alloreactive clonotypes. Mature dendritic cells appeared to drive more memory CD8+ clonal expansion than regulatory ones.

Sorted T cells were CFSE-labeled and cultured roughly five days with allogeneic regulatory or mature dendritic cells at 1:10. Only one count was recorded for this clone. Its antigen is still unknown. Sequencing was performed with immunoSEQ multiplex PCR; in TCRdb, only in-frame clones are kept and a portion is missing. This sample has nearly 11,000 clones, with roughly 70% found just once. The receptor was isolated from a human donor in good health. The source material was memory CD4+ T cells from blood cultured with regulatory dendritic cells. Subset reported: CD45RO+ memory T cells.

The CDR3 coding sequence is TGTGCCAGCAGCCGCCTTATCGTGGGGCGAACCAGGAACACCGGGGAGCTGTTTTTT. It is translated as CASSRLIVGRTRNTGELFF. The V gene is TRBV11-1, the J gene TRBJ2-2; D possibly corresponds to TRBD1 (5 bases). CDR3 length equals 19 residues. V lost 5 bases, J lost 1 base, and 23 bases lay in between. Germline V gene sequence: CDR1 SGHAT, CDR2 FQDESV (reference sequence). Variable domain in full (rest from reference TRBV11-1 and TRBJ2-2): EAEVAQSPRYKITEKSQAVAFWCDPISGHATLYWYRQILGQGPELLVQFQDESVVDDSQLPKDRFSAERLKGVDSTLKIQPAELGDSAMYLCASSRLIVGRTRNTGELFFGEGSRLTVL.